The rows below give T cell receptor beta chains drawn from one sample of a study of T cell responses to AZD1222 COVID-19 vaccine. Only in-frame clones appear in the TCRdb table, and some are missing; sequencing was by immunoSEQ multiplex PCR. Among 100,000 to 150,000 clones, roughly 87% were seen once, and the ten largest hold approximately 10%. Sample: peripheral blood, taken on day 0 of AZD1222 vaccination. These TCRs come from an adult in good health. Each CDR3 is given with its conserved first and last residue. Each record gives: V gene, D gene, J gene, clone size, CDR3 DNA, CDR3 protein. D genes are given only for firm matches. Some rows mark clone size as missing; the rest say once, few, many or name a class of expanded clone.

>TRBV2|TRBD1|TRBJ1-6|NA
TGTGCCAGCAGTTGGGACAGGGCCGGCGATAATTCACCCCTCCACTTT
CASSWDRAGDNSPLHF
>TRBV3-1/TRBV3-2|NA|TRBJ2-1|NA
TGTGCCAGCAGCCAAGATAGCTGGGCAGGGTTTTACAATGAGCAGTTCTTC
CASSQDSWAGFYNEQFF
>TRBV9|NA|TRBJ2-7|NA
TGTGCCAGCAGCCCTGCTGCGGACGAGCAGTACTTC
CASSPAADEQYF
>TRBV27|TRBD2|TRBJ2-3|NA
TGTGCCAGCAGTTTATCACCGAGCGGACTAGCGGGAGGCACAGATACGCAGTATTTT
CASSLSPSGLAGGTDTQYF
>TRBV7-2|TRBD2|TRBJ2-2|NA
TGTGCCAGCAGCTTACATAGCGGGAACGGGGAGCTGTTTTTT
CASSLHSGNGELFF
>TRBV7-9|TRBD1|TRBJ1-2|NA
TGTGCCAGCAGCGAAGGACAGGGGGCTTCCTATGGCTACACCTTC
CASSEGQGASYGYTF
>TRBV5-6|TRBD1|TRBJ2-7|NA
TGTGCCAGCAGCGCCAGGGGGTCCGAGCAGTACTTC
CASSARGSEQYF
>TRBV24-1|TRBD2|TRBJ2-1|NA
TGTGCCACCAGTGTAGTTGGGCCTAGCGGGACCTACAATGAGCAGTTCTTC
CATSVVGPSGTYNEQFF
>TRBV5-1|NA|TRBJ1-2|NA
TGCGCCAGCAGCTTGGCGGCAGGGGTATCCTATGGCTACACCTTC
CASSLAAGVSYGYTF
>TRBV19|TRBD1|TRBJ1-2|once
TGTGCCAGTAGTACCGACGTCCGGGACAGGGGCCCCTACACCTTC
CASSTDVRDRGPYTF
>TRBV10-3|NA|TRBJ2-7|NA
TGTGCCATCAGTGACAGGGACGAGCAGTACTTC
CAISDRDEQYF
>TRBV11-1|NA|TRBJ1-2|NA
TGTGCCAGCAGCCTGAGGGCGGGGAACTATGGCTACACCTTC
CASSLRAGNYGYTF
>TRBV20-1|NA|TRBJ2-1|NA
TGCAGTGCTATTATAGGCAATGAGCAGTTCTTC
CSAIIGNEQFF
>TRBV27|TRBD2|TRBJ2-5|NA
TGTGCCAGCAGTTTAAGGACGGTACGCCAAAGCGGGAGGGCGGGAGAGACCCAGTACTTC
CASSLRTVRQSGRAGETQYF
>TRBV27|NA|TRBJ2-1|NA
TGTGCCAGCAGTTCAGCTAGCGTGGGTGGTAATGAGCAGTTCTTC
CASSSASVGGNEQFF
>TRBV3-1/TRBV3-2|NA|TRBJ2-1|NA
TGTGCCACAAAGTTCGAGCAGTTCTTC
CATKFEQFF
>TRBV11-2|NA|TRBJ2-7|NA
TGTGCCAGCAGGGCGGTCCGGGGAAGGGGCTACGAGCAGTACTTC
CASRAVRGRGYEQYF
>TRBV18|NA|TRBJ2-1|NA
TGTGCCAGCTCAATATACCCTAAGGGTGAGCAGTTCTTC
CASSIYPKGEQFF
>TRBV5-8|NA|TRBJ2-1|NA
TGTGCCAGCAGCTTGGGGAGCTACTCCTACAATGAGCAGTTCTTC
CASSLGSYSYNEQFF
>TRBV3-1/TRBV3-2|NA|TRBJ2-7|NA
TGTGCCAGCAGCCAGTCACTCCAGCCATCGCTTTACTACGAGCAGTACTTC
CASSQSLQPSLYYEQYF